These T cell receptor beta chains were read from a single sample in a study of cytomegalovirus exposure and HLA in healthy donors. Repertoires were generated with immunoSEQ multiplex PCR, while TCRdb's copy carries only in-frame clones and drops some. The sample records more than 100,000 clones, approximately 64% being singletons. Sequenced sample: PBMCs. These receptors all come from a middle-aged woman in good health and CMV-seronegative. Both conserved end residues are part of each CDR3. D genes are given only for firm matches. The size of a clone is reported for some rows only, either as once, few or many, or as a class for expanded clones.

NA	TRBV27	NA	TRBJ2-1	CASRDFSSYNEQFF	TGTGCCAGCAGGGACTTTAGCTCCTACAATGAGCAGTTCTTC
NA	TRBV21-1	NA	TRBJ1-1	CASSPGTLF	TGTGCCAGCAGCCCTGGGACTTTATTT
TRBD1	TRBV9	NA	TRBJ1-2	CASSGRDREVAYGYTF	TGTGCCAGCAGCGGCCGGGACAGGGAGGTGGCCTATGGCTACACCTTC
NA	TRBV30	NA	TRBJ1-2	CAWGGLGYTF	TGTGCCTGGGGGGGACTTGGCTACACCTTC
NA	TRBV6-6	NA	TRBJ2-7	CASQLGGGPWNEQYF	TGTGCCAGCCAGTTAGGGGGGGGGCCCTGGAACGAGCAGTACTTC
NA	TRBV5-1	NA	TRBJ1-6	CASSLEAGRNSPLHF	TGCGCCAGCAGCTTGGAGGCGGGGAGAAATTCACCCCTCCACTTT
NA	TRBV6-1	NA	TRBJ2-7	CASSGRVWEQYF	TGTGCCAGCAGTGGGAGGGTTTGGGAGCAGTACTTC
TRBD2	TRBV10-3	NA	TRBJ2-1	CAISPTSGGAANEQFF	TGTGCCATCAGCCCGACTAGCGGGGGGGCGGCGAATGAGCAGTTCTTC
TRBD1	TRBV19	NA	TRBJ1-2	CASSRSQGARYGYTF	TGTGCCAGTAGTAGATCACAGGGGGCCCGATACGGCTACACCTTC
TRBD2	TRBV5-1	NA	TRBJ2-5	CASGSRLAGALYF	TGCGCCAGCGGCTCAAGGCTAGCGGGGGCCCTGTACTTC
TRBD2	TRBV4-3	NA	TRBJ2-7	CASSQDLGSGGPEQYF	TGCGCCAGCAGCCAAGATCTCGGAAGCGGGGGGCCCGAGCAGTACTTC
TRBD1	TRBV5-1	once	TRBJ2-5	CASSLNLGAGGDETQYF	TGCGCCAGCAGCTTGAACCTTGGGGCAGGGGGCGATGAGACCCAGTACTTC
NA	TRBV28	NA	TRBJ1-3	CASSLGGSGNTIYF	TGTGCCAGCAGTCTAGGGGGCTCTGGAAACACCATATATTTT
NA	TRBV5-6	NA	TRBJ1-1	CASSPRVQGSGTEAFF	TGTGCCAGCAGCCCCAGGGTACAGGGCTCTGGCACTGAAGCTTTCTTT
NA	TRBV9	few	TRBJ1-5	CASSVEADSNQPQHF	TGTGCCAGCAGCGTAGAGGCGGATAGCAATCAGCCCCAGCATTTT
NA	TRBV28	few	TRBJ1-5	CATGGAGKGVYSNQPQHF	TGTGCCACGGGGGGGGCAGGGAAGGGGGTTTATAGCAATCAGCCCCAGCATTTT
NA	TRBV30	few	TRBJ1-2	CAWSVSGRYTF	TGTGCCTGGAGTGTAAGCGGGCGCTACACCTTC
NA	TRBV27	NA	TRBJ1-1	CASSSTGKLNTEAFF	TGTGCCAGCAGTTCCACAGGAAAGTTAAACACTGAAGCTTTCTTT
TRBD1	TRBV18	NA	TRBJ1-3	CASSPVGQGFSGNTIYF	TGTGCCAGCTCACCAGTTGGACAGGGCTTCTCTGGAAACACCATATATTTT
NA	TRBV6-5	NA	TRBJ1-1	CASSWDFLNTEAFF	TGTGCCAGCAGTTGGGACTTTTTGAACACTGAAGCTTTCTTT
TRBD2	TRBV7-6	NA	TRBJ2-1	CASSLRSGGNEQFF	TGTGCCAGCAGCTTAAGGAGCGGGGGGAATGAGCAGTTCTTC
TRBD1	TRBV2	NA	TRBJ1-3	CASSERGQEVSGIYF	TGTGCCAGCAGTGAAAGGGGACAGGAGGTTTCGGGCATATATTTT
NA	TRBV4-1	NA	TRBJ1-1	CASSQVGSLNTEAFF	TGCGCCAGCAGCCAAGTGGGTAGCTTGAACACTGAAGCTTTCTTT
TRBD1	TRBV6-1	few	TRBJ1-4	CASSEQGQGVNEKLFF	TGTGCCAGCAGTGAACAGGGACAGGGGGTAAATGAAAAACTGTTTTTT
TRBD1	TRBV19	few	TRBJ2-7	CASSTGDRGSPSSYEQYF	TGTGCCAGTAGTACCGGGGACAGGGGGAGTCCGAGCTCCTACGAGCAGTACTTC
TRBD2	TRBV4-2	NA	TRBJ2-3	CASSPYPGGGLLDTQYF	TGTGCCAGCAGCCCTTATCCGGGCGGGGGGCTCTTAGATACGCAGTATTTT
NA	TRBV11-2	few	TRBJ2-3	CASSENTDTQYF	TGTGCCAGCAGCGAGAACACAGATACGCAGTATTTT
NA	TRBV10-3	NA	TRBJ1-5	CATYPGQSSNQPQHF	TGTGCCACCTACCCTGGACAGTCCTCCAATCAGCCCCAGCATTTT